The 15 T cell receptor beta chains below were found in one sample sequenced in a study of control samples from healthy donors and cancer patients. The assay was immunoSEQ multiplex PCR, and TCRdb's table has in-frame clones only and misses some. The sample shows around 82,000 clones, about 91% of them seen only once. Specimen: blood. These receptors all come from a man aged 45-60 years in good health.

The chain is built from TRBV7-2 and TRBJ1-6; 9 nucleotides agree with TRBD1. CDR3 length: 13 residues. Germline V gene sequence: CDR1 SGHTA, CDR2 FQGNSA. V was pared by 5 bases and J by 14 bases, with 7 bases of the junction left unmatched. The CDR3 DNA follows: TGTGCCAGCAGCGCCCGACAGGGGGGGTCCCTCCACTTT. It is translated as CASSARQGGSLHF. Looking up the rest from reference TRBV7-2 and TRBJ1-6 gives the full variable domain: GAGVSQSPSNKVTEKGKDVELRCDPISGHTALYWYRQSLGQGLEFLIYFQGNSAPDKSGLPSDRFSAERTGGSVSTLTIQRTQQEDSAVYLCASSARQGGSLHFGNGTRLTVT.

The gene calls are TRBV5-5 and TRBJ2-7; D is unclear. The germline CDR1 and CDR2 sequences are SGHKS and YYEKEE (reference sequence). V lost 4 bases and J lost 6, with 11 bases in between. The CDR3 is 12 residues long. The CDR3 loop is CASSRPLGEQYF. CDR3 DNA: TGTGCCAGCAGCCGGCCTCTGGGCGAGCAGTACTTC.

The gene calls are TRBV7-2 and TRBJ1-6; 10 nucleotides match TRBD1. CDR3 length: 15 residues. In germline, CDR1 is SGHTA, CDR2 FQGNSA. V lost 5 bases to trimming and J lost 14 bases; unmatched junction nucleotides: 12. CDR3 nucleotides: TGTGCCAGCAGCCTTGACAGGGGGCCGATCTTCGCCCTCCACTTT. Protein: CASSLDRGPIFALHF.

The V and J genes are TRBV25-1 and TRBJ2-7, with D uncertain. V lost 0 bases, J lost 4 bases, and 1 base lay in between. Germline CDR1 and CDR2: MGHDK and SYGVNS. The CDR3 sequence is 11 residues long. CDR3 DNA: TGTGCCAGCAGTGAATATTACGAGCAGTACTTC. Protein sequence: CASSEYYEQYF.

This chain links TRBV6-4 with TRBJ1-1; a possible D gene is TRBD1 (6 bases). CDR1 is MRHNA, CDR2 SNTAGT, per germline. CDR3 length equals 13 residues. V was trimmed by 6 bases and J by 0 bases, leaving 8 bases between them. The CDR3 DNA is TGTGCCAGCAGACACAGGGTGAACACTGAAGCTTTCTTT. It encodes CASRHRVNTEAFF.

The chain is built from TRBV4-2 and TRBJ1-1; a weak D match, TRBD1 (5 bases). V gave up 4 bases and J gave up 5 bases, with 11 bases separating them. CDR3 length: 13 amino acids. Germline values: CDR1 LGHNA, CDR2 YNFKEQ. The CDR3 sequence is CASSPVGGTEAFF. The CDR3 DNA reads TGTGCCAGCAGCCCCGTGGGGGGAACTGAAGCTTTCTTT.

The chain uses TRBV4-1 and TRBJ2-2, with D hard to call. CDR3 length: 14 residues. From germline, CDR1 is MGHRA and CDR2 YSYEKL. The germline V and J ends were trimmed by 4 bases and 9 bases, with 15 bases remaining between them. The CDR3 sequence is CASSRFGPARELFF. The CDR3 nucleotides read TGCGCCAGCAGCCGTTTTGGGCCCGCCCGGGAGCTGTTTTTT.

A few counts support this clone. The gene calls are TRBV7-2 and TRBJ1-5, with D unclear. Trimming left V 4 bases short and J 0 bases short, with 10 bases between. The CDR3 loop spans 15 amino acids. CDR1 SGHTA and CDR2 FQGNSA come from the germline V gene. This CDR3 is CASSSQAGSNQPQHF. In DNA form, the CDR3 reads TGTGCCAGCAGCTCCCAGGCGGGTAGCAATCAGCCCCAGCATTTT.

The chain joins TRBV10-3 to TRBJ1-3; weak D call: TRBD1 (5 bases). Trimming cost V 7 bases and J 6 bases, with 16 bases left between them. Germline CDR1 is ENHRY and CDR2 is SYGVKD. The CDR3 is made up of 14 amino acids. Here the CDR3 reads CAITQGTSANTIYF. DNA for the CDR3: TGTGCCATCACCCAGGGAACATCCGCAAACACCATATATTTT.

The chain combines TRBV7-2 with TRBJ1-1, with 11 bases fitting TRBD1. Germline V CDR1 and CDR2: SGHTA, FQGNSA. The CDR3 runs to 17 residues. J lost 1 base, V lost 7 bases, and 11 bases had no gene match. DNA of the CDR3: TGTGCCAGCAACAAGGGCCGGGACAGGGGGAAGAACACTGAAGCTTTCTTT. It is translated as CASNKGRDRGKNTEAFF.

The V call is TRBV9, the J call TRBJ1-4; tentatively, D is TRBD1 (6 bases). In germline, CDR1 is SGDLS, CDR2 YYNGEE. There are 15 residues in the CDR3. V was trimmed by 4 bases and J by 6 bases, leaving 16 bases between them. In nucleotides, the CDR3 is TGTGCCAGCAGCCGTAGCCCCTCAGGGGATGAAAAACTGTTTTTT. Translation gives CASSRSPSGDEKLFF.

This clone came up once. CDR3 amino acids: CASSPGLASEQFF. DNA for the CDR3: TGTGCCAGCAGCCCGGGACTAGCAAGTGAGCAGTTCTTC. The chain couples TRBV12-3 or TRBV12-4 to TRBJ2-1; 9 nucleotides line up with TRBD2. The CDR3 has 13 amino acids. The V segment lost 6 bases and the J segment 9 bases; nucleotides outside the gene matches: 6.

This chain uses TRBV27 with TRBJ1-3, with TRBD1 matching over 9 bases. V dropped 4 bases and J dropped 5; count of bases not matched to a gene: 12. CDR1 is MNHEY, CDR2 SMNVEV, per germline (reference sequence). The CDR3 totals 17 residues. The CDR3 spells CASSSRIGQGSRNTIYF. The DNA of the CDR3 is TGTGCCAGCAGTTCAAGGATCGGACAGGGGAGCAGAAACACCATATATTTT.

This rearrangement joins TRBV6-5 to TRBJ1-3; D unclear. There are 12 residues in the CDR3. The V and J ends lost 7 bases and 4 bases respectively, with 8 bases between them. The germline CDR1 and CDR2 sequences are MNHEY and SVGAGI. The CDR3 nucleotides read TGTGCCAGCACCGTCAGGGGAAACACCATATATTTT. It yields the protein CASTVRGNTIYF.

V is TRBV7-2 and J is TRBJ2-1; 9 nucleotides align to TRBD2. This CDR3 is built from 17 residues. Germline V gene lookup returns CDR1 SGHTA and CDR2 FQGNSA. The J segment lost 7 bases and the V segment lost 2 bases, leaving 12 bases of the junction unmatched. CDR3 nucleotide sequence: TGTGCCAGCAGCTTACAACTCAGCGGGGGGCCGGGGAATGAGCAGTTCTTC. The encoded protein is CASSLQLSGGPGNEQFF.